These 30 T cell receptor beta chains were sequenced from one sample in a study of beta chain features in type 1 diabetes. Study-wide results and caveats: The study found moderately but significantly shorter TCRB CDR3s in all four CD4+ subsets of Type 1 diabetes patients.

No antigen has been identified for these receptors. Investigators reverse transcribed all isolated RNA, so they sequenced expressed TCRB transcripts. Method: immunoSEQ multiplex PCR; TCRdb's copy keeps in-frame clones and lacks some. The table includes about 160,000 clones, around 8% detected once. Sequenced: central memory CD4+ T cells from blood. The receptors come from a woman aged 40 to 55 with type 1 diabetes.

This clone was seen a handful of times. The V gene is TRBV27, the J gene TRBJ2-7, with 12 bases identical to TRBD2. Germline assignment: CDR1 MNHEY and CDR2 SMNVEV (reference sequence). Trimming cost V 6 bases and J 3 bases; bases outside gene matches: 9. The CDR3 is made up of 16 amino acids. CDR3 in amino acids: CASSGLAGQRFYEQYF. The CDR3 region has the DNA TGTGCCAGCAGCGGACTAGCGGGACAACGTTTCTACGAGCAGTACTTC.

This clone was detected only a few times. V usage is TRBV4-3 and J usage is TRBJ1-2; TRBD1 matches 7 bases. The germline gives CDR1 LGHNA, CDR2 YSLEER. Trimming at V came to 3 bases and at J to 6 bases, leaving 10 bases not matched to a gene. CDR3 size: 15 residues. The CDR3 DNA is TGCGCCAGCAGCCACCTCCAGACAGGGTTGGATGGCTACACCTTC. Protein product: CASSHLQTGLDGYTF.

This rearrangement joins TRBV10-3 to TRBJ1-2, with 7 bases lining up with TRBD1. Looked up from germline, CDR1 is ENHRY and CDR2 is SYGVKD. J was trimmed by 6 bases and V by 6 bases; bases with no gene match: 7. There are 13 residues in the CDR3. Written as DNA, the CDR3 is TGTGCCATCAGCGGGGACAGCATAAATGGCTACACCTTC. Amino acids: CAISGDSINGYTF.

The CDR3 here is CASSENNGDQPQHF. The CDR3, as DNA: TGTGCCAGCAGCGAAAATAACGGTGATCAGCCCCAGCATTTT. The rearrangement uses TRBV2 and TRBJ1-5; D unresolved. The V gene lost 6 bases and the J gene lost 5 bases, with 14 bases spanning the gap. CDR1 SNHLY and CDR2 FYNNEI come from the germline V gene. This CDR3 has 14 amino acids.

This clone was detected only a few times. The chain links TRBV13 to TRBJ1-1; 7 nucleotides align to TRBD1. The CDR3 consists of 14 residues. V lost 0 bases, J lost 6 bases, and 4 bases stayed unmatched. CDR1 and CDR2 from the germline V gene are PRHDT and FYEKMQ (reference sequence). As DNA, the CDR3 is TGTGCCAGCAGCTTAGGCGGGGGACAGCCTGAAGCTTTCTTT. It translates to CASSLGGGQPEAFF.

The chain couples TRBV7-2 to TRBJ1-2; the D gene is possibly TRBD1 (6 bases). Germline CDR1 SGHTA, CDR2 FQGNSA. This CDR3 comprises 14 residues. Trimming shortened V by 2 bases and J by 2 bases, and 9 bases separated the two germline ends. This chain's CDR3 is CASSLNRANYGYTF. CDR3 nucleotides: TGTGCCAGCAGCTTAAACAGGGCGAACTATGGCTACACCTTC.

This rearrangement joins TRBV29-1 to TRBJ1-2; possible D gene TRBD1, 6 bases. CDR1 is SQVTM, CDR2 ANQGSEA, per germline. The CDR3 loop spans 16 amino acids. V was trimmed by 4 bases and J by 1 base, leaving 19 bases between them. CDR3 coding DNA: TGCAGCGTTGTCAAGGCAGGGCAGGGGATTAACTATGGCTACACCTTC. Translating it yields CSVVKAGQGINYGYTF.

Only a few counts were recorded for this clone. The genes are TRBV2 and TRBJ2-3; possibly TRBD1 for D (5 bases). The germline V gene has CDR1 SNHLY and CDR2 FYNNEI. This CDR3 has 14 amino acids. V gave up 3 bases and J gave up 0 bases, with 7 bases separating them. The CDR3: CASSDRASTDTQYF. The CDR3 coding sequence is TGTGCCAGCAGTGACAGGGCTAGCACAGATACGCAGTATTTT. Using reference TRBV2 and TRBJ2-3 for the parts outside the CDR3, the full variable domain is EPEVTQTPSHQVTQMGQEVILRCVPISNHLYFYWYRQILGQKVEFLVSFYNNEISEKSEIFDDQFSVERPDGSNFTLKIRSTKLEDSAMYFCASSDRASTDTQYFGPGTRLTVL.

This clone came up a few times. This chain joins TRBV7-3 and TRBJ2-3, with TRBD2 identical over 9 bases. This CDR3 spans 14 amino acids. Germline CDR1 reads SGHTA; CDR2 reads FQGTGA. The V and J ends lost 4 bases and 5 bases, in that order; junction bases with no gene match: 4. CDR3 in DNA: TGTGCCAGCAGCTCCGCACTAGCGGGAGATACGCAGTATTTT. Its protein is CASSSALAGDTQYF. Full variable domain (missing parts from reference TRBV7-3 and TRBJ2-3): GAGVSQTPSNKVTEKGKYVELRCDPISGHTALYWYRQSLGQGPEFLIYFQGTGAADDSGLPNDRFFAVRPEGSVSTLKIQRTERGDSAVYLCASSSALAGDTQYFGPGTRLTVL.

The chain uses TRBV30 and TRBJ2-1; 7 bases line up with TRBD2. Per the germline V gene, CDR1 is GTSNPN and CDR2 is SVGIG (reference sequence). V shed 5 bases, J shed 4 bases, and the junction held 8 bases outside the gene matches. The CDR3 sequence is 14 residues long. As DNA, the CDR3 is TGTGCCTGGGTCGGCGGGAGCTCGTACAATGAGCAGTTCTTC. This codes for CAWVGGSSYNEQFF.

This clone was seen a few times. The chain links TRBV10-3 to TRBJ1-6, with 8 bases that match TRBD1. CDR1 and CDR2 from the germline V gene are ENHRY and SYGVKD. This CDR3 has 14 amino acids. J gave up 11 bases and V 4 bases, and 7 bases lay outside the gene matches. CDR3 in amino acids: CAISVDRGATPLHF. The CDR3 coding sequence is TGTGCCATCAGTGTTGACAGGGGAGCGACACCCCTCCACTTT.

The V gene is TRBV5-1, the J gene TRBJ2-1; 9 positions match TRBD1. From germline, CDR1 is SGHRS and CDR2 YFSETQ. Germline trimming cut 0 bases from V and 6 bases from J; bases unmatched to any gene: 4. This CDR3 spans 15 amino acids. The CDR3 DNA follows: TGCGCCAGCAGCTTGGCCGGGACAGGGATCAATGAGCAGTTCTTC. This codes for CASSLAGTGINEQFF.

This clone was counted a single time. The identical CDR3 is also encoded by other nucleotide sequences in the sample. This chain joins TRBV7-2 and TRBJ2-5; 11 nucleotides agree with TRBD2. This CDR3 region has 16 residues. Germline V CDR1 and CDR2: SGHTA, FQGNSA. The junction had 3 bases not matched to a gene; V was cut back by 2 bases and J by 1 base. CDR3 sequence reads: CASSLRLAGLQETQYF. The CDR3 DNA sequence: TGTGCCAGCAGCTTAAGACTAGCGGGGCTCCAAGAGACCCAGTACTTC.

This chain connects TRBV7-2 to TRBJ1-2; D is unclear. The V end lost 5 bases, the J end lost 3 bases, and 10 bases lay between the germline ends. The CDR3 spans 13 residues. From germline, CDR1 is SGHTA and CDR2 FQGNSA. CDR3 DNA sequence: TGTGCCAGCAGCCAATTCTCGGACTATGGCTACACCTTC. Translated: CASSQFSDYGYTF.

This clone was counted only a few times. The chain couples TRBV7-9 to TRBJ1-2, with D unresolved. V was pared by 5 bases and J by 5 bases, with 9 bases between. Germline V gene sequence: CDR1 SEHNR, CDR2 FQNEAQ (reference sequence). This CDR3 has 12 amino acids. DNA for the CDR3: TGTGCCAGCAGCCTCAGGACTTATGGCTACACCTTC. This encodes CASSLRTYGYTF.

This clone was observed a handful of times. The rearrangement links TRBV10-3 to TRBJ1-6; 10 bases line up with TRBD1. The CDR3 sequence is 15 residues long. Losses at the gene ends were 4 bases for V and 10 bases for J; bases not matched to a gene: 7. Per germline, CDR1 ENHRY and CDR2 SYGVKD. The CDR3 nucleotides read TGTGCCATCAGTGGCCCGGGACAGGGGACCTCACCCCTCCACTTT. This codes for CAISGPGQGTSPLHF.

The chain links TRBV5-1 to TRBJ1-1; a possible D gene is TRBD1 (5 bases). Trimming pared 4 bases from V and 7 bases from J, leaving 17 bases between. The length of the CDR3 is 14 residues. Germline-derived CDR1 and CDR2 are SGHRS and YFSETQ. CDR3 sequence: CASSREEGQGEAFF. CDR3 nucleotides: TGCGCCAGCAGCAGGGAGGAGGGGCAAGGTGAAGCTTTCTTT.

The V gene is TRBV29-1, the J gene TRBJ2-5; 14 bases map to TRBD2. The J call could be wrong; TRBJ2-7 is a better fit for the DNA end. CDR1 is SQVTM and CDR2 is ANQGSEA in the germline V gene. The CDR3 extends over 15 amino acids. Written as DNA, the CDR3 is TGCAGCGTTGAGGGACTAGCGGGAGAATGGGGCGAGCAGTACTTC. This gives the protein CSVEGLAGEWGEQYF.

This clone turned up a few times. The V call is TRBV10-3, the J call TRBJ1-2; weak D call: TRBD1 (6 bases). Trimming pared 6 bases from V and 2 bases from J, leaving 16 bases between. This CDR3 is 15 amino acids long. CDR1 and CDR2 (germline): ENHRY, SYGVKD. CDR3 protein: CAIRPKTGTNYGYTF. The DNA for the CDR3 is TGTGCCATCAGACCCAAGACAGGCACCAACTATGGCTACACCTTC.

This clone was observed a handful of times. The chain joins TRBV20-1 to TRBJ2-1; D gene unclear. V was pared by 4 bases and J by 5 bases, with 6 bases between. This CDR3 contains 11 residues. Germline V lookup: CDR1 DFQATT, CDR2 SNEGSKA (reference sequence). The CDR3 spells CSANGNNEQFF. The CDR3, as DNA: TGCAGTGCTAACGGTAACAATGAGCAGTTCTTC.

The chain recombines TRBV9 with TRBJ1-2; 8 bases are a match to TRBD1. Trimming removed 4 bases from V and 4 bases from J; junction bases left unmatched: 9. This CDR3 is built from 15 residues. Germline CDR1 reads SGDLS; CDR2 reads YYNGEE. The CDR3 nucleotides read TGTGCCAGCAGCCCCACAGGGGGATCGGCCTATGGCTACACCTTC. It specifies CASSPTGGSAYGYTF.

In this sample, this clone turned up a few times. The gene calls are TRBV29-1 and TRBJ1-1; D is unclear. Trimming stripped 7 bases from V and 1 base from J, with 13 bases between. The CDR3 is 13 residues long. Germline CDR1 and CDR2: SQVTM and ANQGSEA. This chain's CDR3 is CSAQSNQNTEAFF. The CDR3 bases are TGCAGCGCCCAGTCGAACCAGAACACTGAAGCTTTCTTT.

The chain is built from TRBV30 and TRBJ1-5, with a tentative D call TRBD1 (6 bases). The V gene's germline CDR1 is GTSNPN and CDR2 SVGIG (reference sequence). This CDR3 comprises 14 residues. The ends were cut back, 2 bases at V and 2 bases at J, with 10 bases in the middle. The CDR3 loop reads CAWSRGTRNQPQHF. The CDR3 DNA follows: TGTGCCTGGAGTCGAGGGACACGCAATCAGCCCCAGCATTTT.

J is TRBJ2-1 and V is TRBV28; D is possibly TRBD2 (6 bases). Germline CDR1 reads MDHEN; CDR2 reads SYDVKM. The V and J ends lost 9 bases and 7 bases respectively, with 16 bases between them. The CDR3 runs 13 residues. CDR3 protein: CASGAGGRNEQFF. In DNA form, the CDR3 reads TGTGCCAGTGGGGCCGGGGGTCGGAATGAGCAGTTCTTC.

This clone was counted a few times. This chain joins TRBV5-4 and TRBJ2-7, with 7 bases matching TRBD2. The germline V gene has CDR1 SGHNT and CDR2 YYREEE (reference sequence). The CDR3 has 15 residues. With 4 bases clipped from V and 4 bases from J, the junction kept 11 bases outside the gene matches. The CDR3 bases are TGTGCCAGCAGCGATCGGGGGAGGGAGGCTTACGAGCAGTACTTC. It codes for CASSDRGREAYEQYF.

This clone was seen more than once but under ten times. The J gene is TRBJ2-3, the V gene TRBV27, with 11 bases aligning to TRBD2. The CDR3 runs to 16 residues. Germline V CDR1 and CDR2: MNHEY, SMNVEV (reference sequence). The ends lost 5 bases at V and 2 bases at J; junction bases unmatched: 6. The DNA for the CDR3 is TGTGCCAGCAGTCTGACGGGACTAGCGGCCACAGATACGCAGTATTTT. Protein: CASSLTGLAATDTQYF.

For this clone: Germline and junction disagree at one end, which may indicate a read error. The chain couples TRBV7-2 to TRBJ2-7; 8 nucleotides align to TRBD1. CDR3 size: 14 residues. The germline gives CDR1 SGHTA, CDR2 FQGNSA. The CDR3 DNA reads TGCGCCAGCAGCCGGACGACAGGGGCCGGCGAGCAGTACTTC. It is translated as CASSRTTGAGEQYF.

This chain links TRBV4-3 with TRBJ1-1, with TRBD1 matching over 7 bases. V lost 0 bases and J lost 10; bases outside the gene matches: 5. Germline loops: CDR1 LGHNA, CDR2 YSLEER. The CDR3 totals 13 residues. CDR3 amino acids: CASSQDRGGVAFF. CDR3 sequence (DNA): TGCGCCAGCAGCCAAGATCGAGGGGGCGTAGCTTTCTTT.

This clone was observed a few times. The CDR3 DNA follows: TGTGCCTGGAGTGTCCCTAGTGAAAAACTGTTTTTT. This codes for CAWSVPSEKLFF. This chain connects TRBV30 to TRBJ1-4; no clear D. The V and J ends lost 0 bases and 7 bases respectively, with 6 bases between them. The CDR3 totals 12 residues. Germline V CDR1 and CDR2: GTSNPN, SVGIG (reference sequence).

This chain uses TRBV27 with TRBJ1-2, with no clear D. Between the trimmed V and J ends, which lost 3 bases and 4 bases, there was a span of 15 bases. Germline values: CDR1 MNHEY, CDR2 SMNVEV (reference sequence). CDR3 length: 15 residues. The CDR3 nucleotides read TGTGCCAGCAGTTTCGGGGTTTCTAAACCCTATGGCTACACCTTC. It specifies CASSFGVSKPYGYTF.